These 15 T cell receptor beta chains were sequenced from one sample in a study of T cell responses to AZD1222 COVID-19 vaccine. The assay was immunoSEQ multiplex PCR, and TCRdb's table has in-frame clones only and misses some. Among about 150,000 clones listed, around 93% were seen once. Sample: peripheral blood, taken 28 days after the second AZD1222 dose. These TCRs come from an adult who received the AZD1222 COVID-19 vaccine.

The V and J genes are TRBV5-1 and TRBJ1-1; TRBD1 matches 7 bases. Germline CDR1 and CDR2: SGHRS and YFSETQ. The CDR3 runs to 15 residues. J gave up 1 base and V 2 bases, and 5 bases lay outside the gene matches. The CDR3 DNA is TGCGCCAGCAGCTTTCCTACAGGGGAGAACACTGAAGCTTTCTTT. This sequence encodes CASSFPTGENTEAFF. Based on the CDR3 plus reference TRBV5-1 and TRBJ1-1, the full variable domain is KAGVTQTPRYLIKTRGQQVTLSCSPISGHRSVSWYQQTPGQGLQFLFEYFSETQRNKGNFPGRFSGRQFSNSRSEMNVSTLELGDSALYLCASSFPTGENTEAFFGQGTRLTVV.

CDR3 in amino acids: CASSLDVGQYGYTF. The CDR3 nucleotides read TGTGCCAGCAGCTTAGATGTGGGACAGTATGGCTACACCTTC. The chain links TRBV7-9 to TRBJ1-2, with 7 bases identical to TRBD1. The V gene end was trimmed by 1 base and the J gene end by 5 bases; junction bases not matched to a gene: 4. In germline, CDR1 is SEHNR, CDR2 FQNEAQ (reference sequence). This CDR3 spans 14 amino acids.

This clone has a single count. In DNA form, the CDR3 reads TGCGCCAGCAGCTACACAGCGAACACTGAAGCTTTCTTT. Residues: CASSYTANTEAFF. The V gene is TRBV5-1, the J gene TRBJ1-1; no reliable D call. V was pared by 3 bases and J by 1 base, with 7 bases between. CDR1 and CDR2 from the germline V gene are SGHRS and YFSETQ. This CDR3 spans 13 amino acids.

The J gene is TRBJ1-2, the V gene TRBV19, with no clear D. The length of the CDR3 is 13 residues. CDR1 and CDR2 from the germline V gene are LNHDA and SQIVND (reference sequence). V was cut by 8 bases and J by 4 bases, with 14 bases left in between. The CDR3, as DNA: TGTGCCAGTCATGAAACTAGGAGCTATGGCTACACCTTC. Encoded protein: CASHETRSYGYTF.

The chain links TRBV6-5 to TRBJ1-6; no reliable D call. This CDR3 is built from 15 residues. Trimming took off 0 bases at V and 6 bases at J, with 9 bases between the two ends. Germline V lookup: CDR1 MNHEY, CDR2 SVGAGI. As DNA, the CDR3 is TGTGCCAGCAGTTACTCAAGGGAGAGTAATTCACCCCTCCACTTT. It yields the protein CASSYSRESNSPLHF.

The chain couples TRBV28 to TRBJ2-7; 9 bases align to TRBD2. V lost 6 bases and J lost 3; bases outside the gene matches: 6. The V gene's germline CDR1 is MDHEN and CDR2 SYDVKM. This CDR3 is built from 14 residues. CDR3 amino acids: CASRGTTSGYEQYF. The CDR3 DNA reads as TGTGCCAGCAGGGGGACGACTAGCGGCTACGAGCAGTACTTC.

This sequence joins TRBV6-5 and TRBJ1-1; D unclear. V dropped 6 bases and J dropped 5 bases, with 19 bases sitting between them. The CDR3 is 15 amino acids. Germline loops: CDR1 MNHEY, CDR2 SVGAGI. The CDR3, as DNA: TGTGCCAGCAGCCCGACGACGTCACTAAATACTGAAGCTTTCTTT. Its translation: CASSPTTSLNTEAFF.

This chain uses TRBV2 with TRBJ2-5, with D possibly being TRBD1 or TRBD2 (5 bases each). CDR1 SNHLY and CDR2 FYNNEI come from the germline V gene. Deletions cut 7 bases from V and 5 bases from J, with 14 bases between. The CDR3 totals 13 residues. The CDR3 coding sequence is TGTGCCAGCAACTCGGGGCCAGGGGAGACCCAGTACTTC. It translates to CASNSGPGETQYF.

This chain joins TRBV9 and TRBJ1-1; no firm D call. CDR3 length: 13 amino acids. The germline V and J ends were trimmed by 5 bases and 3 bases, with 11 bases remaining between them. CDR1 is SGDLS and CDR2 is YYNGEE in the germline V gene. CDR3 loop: CASRHEGDTEAFF. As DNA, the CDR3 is TGTGCCAGCAGGCATGAGGGCGACACTGAAGCTTTCTTT.

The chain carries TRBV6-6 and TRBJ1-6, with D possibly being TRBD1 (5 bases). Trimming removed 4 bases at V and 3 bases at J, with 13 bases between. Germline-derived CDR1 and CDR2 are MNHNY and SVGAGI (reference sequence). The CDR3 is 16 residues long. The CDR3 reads CASSSGTGNYNSPLHF. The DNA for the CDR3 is TGTGCCAGCAGTTCGGGGACGGGGAACTATAATTCACCCCTCCACTTT.

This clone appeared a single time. The CDR3 region is CATSTRQGSGNTIYF. CDR3 coding DNA: TGTGCCACCAGCACCCGACAGGGCTCTGGAAACACCATATATTTT. This chain joins TRBV15 and TRBJ1-3, with 7 positions matching TRBD1. The CDR3 is made up of 15 amino acids. Trimming cost V 4 bases and J 0 bases; bases outside gene matches: 3. Looked up from germline, CDR1 is LNHNV and CDR2 is YYDKDF (reference sequence).

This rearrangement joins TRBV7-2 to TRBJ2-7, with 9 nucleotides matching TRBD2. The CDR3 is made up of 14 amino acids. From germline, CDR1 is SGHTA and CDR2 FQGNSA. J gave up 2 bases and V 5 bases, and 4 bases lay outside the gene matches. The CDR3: CASSPRTSAYEQYF. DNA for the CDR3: TGTGCCAGCAGCCCAAGGACTAGCGCCTACGAGCAGTACTTC.

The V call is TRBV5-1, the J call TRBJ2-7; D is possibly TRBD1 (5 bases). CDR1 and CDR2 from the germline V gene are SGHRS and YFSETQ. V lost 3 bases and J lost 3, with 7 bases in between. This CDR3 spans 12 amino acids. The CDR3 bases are TGCGCCAGCAGCTCCCAGGGCTACGAGCAGTACTTC. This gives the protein CASSSQGYEQYF.

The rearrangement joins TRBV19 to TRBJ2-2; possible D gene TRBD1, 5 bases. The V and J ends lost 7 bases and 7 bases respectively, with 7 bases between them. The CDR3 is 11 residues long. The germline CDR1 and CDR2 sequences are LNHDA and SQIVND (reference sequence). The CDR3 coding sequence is TGTGCCAGTACCCAGGGCGGGGAGCTGTTTTTT. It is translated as CASTQGGELFF. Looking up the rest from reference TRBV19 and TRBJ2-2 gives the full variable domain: DGGITQSPKYLFRKEGQNVTLSCEQNLNHDAMYWYRQDPGQGLRLIYYSQIVNDFQKGDIAEGYSVSREKKESFPLTVTSAQKNPTAFYLCASTQGGELFFGEGSRLTVL.

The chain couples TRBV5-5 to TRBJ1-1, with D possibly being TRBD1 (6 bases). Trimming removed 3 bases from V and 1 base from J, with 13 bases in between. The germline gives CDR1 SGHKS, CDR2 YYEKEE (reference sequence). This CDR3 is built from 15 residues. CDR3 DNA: TGTGCCAGCAGCTCACTCGGGACACCGAACACTGAAGCTTTCTTT. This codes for CASSSLGTPNTEAFF.